The T cell receptor (beta chain) described here comes from a study of blood T cell repertoires in COVID-19. Study as a whole: Sites in the United States, Italy and Spain provided acute and convalescent COVID-19 samples. The cDNA or gDNA used as material had been derived from T cells, B-cell-depleted T cells, or PBMCs.

Original methodology: Using reference gene primer amplification, nucleated cell counts were estimated. Profiled with immunoSEQ multiplex PCR; TCRdb holds only in-frame clones, not every one. V, J and clone size were drawn from that table, and D and trimming were deduced from the DNA. The sample has over 200,000 clones; roughly nine tenths are singletons. This CDR3 has 15 amino acids. Germline CDR1 and CDR2: LNHDA and SQIVND (reference sequence). After removal of 3 bases from V and 3 bases from J, the junction contained 4 bases not matched to a gene. Material for sequencing was peripheral blood. The genes are TRBV19 and TRBJ2-1, with TRBD2 matching over 8 bases. The TCR was taken from a woman aged 18-29 years who had recovered from COVID-19. The CDR3 region has the DNA TGTGCCAGTAGTATTACTAGCGGAATCTACAATGAGCAGTTCTTC. This translates into CASSITSGIYNEQFF.